Each of the 3 T cell receptor beta chains below was sequenced from the same sample in a study of neurological immune-mediated disorders. Time point given: longitudinal time-point 2. MiXCR was run by TCRdb on the 5' RACE reads, yielding one entry per CDR3 protein. The sample shows 84,000 or so distinct CDR3 sequences, roughly 13% of them seen only once. Sequenced sample: PBMCs. Receptors originate from a female donor with HTLV-1-associated myelopathy (HAM/TSP).

This clonotype was found many times. The V and J genes are TRBV7-9 and TRBJ1-1; D gene ambiguous. The CDR3 spans 15 residues. V lost 3 bases, J lost 0 bases, and 11 bases lay in between. Germline V lookup: CDR1 SEHNR, CDR2 FQNEAQ (reference sequence). The CDR3, as DNA: TGTGCCAGCAGCTTTGTTGGAGGCATGAACACTGAAGCTTTCTTT. Translated: CASSFVGGMNTEAFF.

In its sample, this clonotype was seen many times. The rearrangement joins TRBV20-1 to TRBJ1-2; D ambiguous. The germline gives CDR1 DFQATT, CDR2 SNEGSKA (reference sequence). The CDR3 contains 11 residues. V was cut by 2 bases and J by 4 bases, with 5 bases left in between. The CDR3 reads CSARRTYGYTF. The CDR3 DNA reads as TGCAGTGCTAGAAGGACCTATGGCTACACCTTC.

There are many counts of this clonotype. This chain links TRBV27 with TRBJ2-2; no reliable D call. V lost 3 bases and J lost 0, with 5 bases in between. The CDR3 is 14 amino acids. The germline CDR1 and CDR2 sequences are MNHEY and SMNVEV (reference sequence). CDR3 DNA: TGTGCCAGCAGTTTTGGGTCGAACACCGGGGAGCTGTTTTTT. Protein product: CASSFGSNTGELFF.